The 19 T cell receptor beta chains reported below all come from one sample, sequenced in a study of tumor and adjacent non-tumor tissue in lung cancer. This sample's RNA came from whole unsorted tissue. More than 3 cm separated this lung sample from the edge of the tumor. The library came from three nested PCR rounds adapted from ARM-PCR protocols. TCRdb re-analysed the multiplex PCR reads in MiXCR, keeping a single row per CDR3 protein. The sample includes 90,000 to 100,000 distinct CDR3 sequences, around three quarters of them seen just once. Material: distant non-tumor lung tissue. Receptors originate from a man between 60 and 75 years old with small cell lung cancer.

A remark on this clonotype: Being one base from a much bigger clone, this may be a read error. V and J are TRBV28 and TRBJ2-1; D remains ambiguous. The V end lost 6 bases, the J end lost 7 bases, and 13 bases lay between the germline ends. Germline CDR1 is MDHEN and CDR2 is SYDVKM. CDR3 length equals 13 residues. The CDR3, as DNA: TGTGCCAGCAGCTGGCTGGCAGTGAATGAGCAGTTCTTC. This sequence encodes CASSWLAVNEQFF.

The chain couples TRBV29-1 to TRBJ2-2; the D gene is possibly TRBD2 (6 bases). The CDR3 runs to 15 residues. From germline, CDR1 is SQVTM and CDR2 ANQGSEA. Trimming left V 7 bases short and J 6 bases short, with 21 bases between. CDR3 nucleotide sequence: TGCAGCGCCGAACTATGGATTTGCGGGGCCGGGGAGCTGTTTTTT. Its protein product is CSAELWICGAGELFF.

A word on this clonotype: The conserved phenylalanine or tryptophan is not found at the CDR3 terminus, so this likely reflects a read error. The rearrangement links TRBV4-1 to TRBJ1-1; tentative D call: TRBD1 (5 bases). Germline-derived CDR1 and CDR2 are MGHRA and YSYEKL. This CDR3 comprises 15 residues. CDR3 sequence reads: CASGQVPGRGTEAFC. For the CDR3, the DNA is TGCGCCAGCGGCCAAGTTCCAGGGCGTGGCACAGAAGCTTTCTGT.

This clonotype was seen once. J is TRBJ1-2 and V is TRBV5-1; no clear D. Germline V CDR1 and CDR2: SGHRS, YFSETQ. V lost 0 bases and J lost 8, with 11 bases in between. This CDR3 spans 13 amino acids. The CDR3 nucleotides are TGCGCCAGCAGCTTGGCTGGACTGATCGGCTACACCTTC. The encoded protein is CASSLAGLIGYTF.

In its sample, this clonotype was seen once. The CDR3 does not end in the conserved phenylalanine or tryptophan, so this is likely a read error. CDR3 loop: CASSEIGTALSYEQYM. DNA of the CDR3: TGTGCCAGCAGTGAGATCGGGACCGCCTTATCCTACGAGCAGTACATG. This chain connects TRBV6-1 to TRBJ2-7; D assignment may be TRBD1 or TRBD2 (5 bases each). Trimming left V 3 bases short and J 1 base short, with 16 bases between. This CDR3 region has 16 residues. The V gene's germline CDR1 is MNHNS and CDR2 SASEGT.

Concerning this clonotype itself: One junction end does not reproduce the germline sequence, and a read error may be involved. This chain joins TRBV11-2 and TRBJ2-3, with D possibly being TRBD1 (6 bases). Germline CDR1 and CDR2: SGHAT and FQNNGV. The CDR3 totals 14 residues. Written as DNA, the CDR3 is TGTACCAGCAGCTGGACAGCGAGCACAGATACGGAGTATTTT. Translation: CTSSWTASTDTEYF.

J is TRBJ2-7 and V is TRBV6-5, with 9 bases fitting TRBD2. Germline trimming cut 8 bases from V and 6 bases from J; bases unmatched to any gene: 11. Per the germline V gene, CDR1 is MNHEY and CDR2 is SVGAGI. The CDR3 totals 14 residues. CDR3 region: CASEVAGVWGEQYF. In DNA form, the CDR3 reads TGTGCCAGCGAGGTAGCGGGAGTGTGGGGCGAGCAGTACTTC.

Concerning this clonotype: A read error may account for a junction end that differs from germline. The chain recombines TRBV5-4 with TRBJ2-5; D is unclear. Germline CDR1 reads SGHNT; CDR2 reads YYREEE (reference sequence). This CDR3 is 14 amino acids long. The CDR3 DNA is TGTGGCATCAGCCTGGAGTTTTTCCAAGAGACCCACTACTTC. This encodes CGISLEFFQETHYF.

Concerning this clonotype: Mismatch with germline at one junction end may stem from a read error. The V gene is TRBV12-5, the J gene TRBJ2-2, with TRBD1 matching 7 bases. The CDR3 totals 13 residues. Germline-derived CDR1 and CDR2 are LGHNT and FRNRAP. The CDR3 coding sequence is TGTGCTGCCTGGGACAGAAACGCCGGGGAGCTGTATTTT. Protein sequence: CAAWDRNAGELYF. The variable domain in full, with the rest retrieved from reference TRBV12-5 and TRBJ2-2, is DARVTQTPRHKVTEMGQEVTMRCQPILGHNTVFWYRQTMMQGLELLAYFRNRAPLDDSGMPKDRFSAEMPDATLATLKIQPSEPRDSAVYFCAAWDRNAGELYFGEGSRLTVL.

Notes on this clonotype: Because the CDR3 is missing its conserved closing phenylalanine or tryptophan, this is likely a read error. The DNA is left out, because the CDR3 cannot be placed on it with certainty; the CDR3 is given as TCRdb lists it. The J gene is TRBJ2-7, the V gene TRBV6-2 or TRBV6-3; the table assigns TRBD2, which was not confirmed against the DNA. Ends included, the CDR3 has 14 residues. Germline V gives CDR1 MNHEY, CDR2 SVGEGT. The CDR3: CANKIAGAPMEQYY.

Worth noting for this clonotype: A read error may explain this, as a much larger clone is one base away. The chain is built from TRBV20-1 and TRBJ1-2, with 8 bases that match TRBD1. The germline V gene encodes CDR1 DFQATT and CDR2 SNEGSKA (reference sequence). The CDR3 length is 13 residues. The CDR3: CSTRGDRGDGYTF. For the CDR3, the DNA is TGCAGTACTAGAGGAGACAGGGGTGATGGCTACACCTTC.

With respect to this clonotype: At one end, the junction sequence differs from germline, possibly due to a read error. The chain recombines TRBV4-1 with TRBJ1-2, with D possibly matching TRBD1 (6 bases). The CDR3 spans 15 residues. Germline assignment: CDR1 MGHRA and CDR2 YSYEKL. CDR3 in DNA: TGCGCCAGCAGCCCTCCCGGACAGATAAACTATGGCTACACGTTC. Translated, it gives CASSPPGQINYGYTF.

For this clonotype: A read error may account for a junction end that differs from germline. The rearrangement links TRBV5-4 to TRBJ1-1; unclear D gene. Germline loops: CDR1 SGHNT, CDR2 YYREEE (reference sequence). CDR3 length equals 13 residues. CDR3 loop: CASSFSRNTEDFF. The CDR3 nucleotides are TGTGCCAGCAGCTTTTCCCGGAACACTGAAGATTTCTTT.

As for this clonotype: Just one base apart from a much larger clone, this may be a read error. V is TRBV20-1 and J is TRBJ2-7, with 10 bases aligning to TRBD2. This CDR3 spans 15 amino acids. Germline assignment: CDR1 DFQATT and CDR2 SNEGSKA (reference sequence). V lost 3 bases and J lost 4; bases outside the gene matches: 9. The CDR3 DNA reads as TGCAGTGCTAGGGGACTAGCGCGAGGAGATTACGAGCAGTACTTC. Its translation is CSARGLARGDYEQYF.

As regards this clonotype: One junction end disagrees with the germline gene, perhaps due to a read error. The V and J genes are TRBV5-1 and TRBJ2-1; TRBD1 might be the D (5 bases). CDR3 length equals 15 residues. The germline CDR1 and CDR2 sequences are SGHRS and YFSETQ. CDR3 protein: CASTPKGAVGNEQFF. The CDR3, as DNA: TGTGCCAGCACCCCTAAAGGGGCAGTTGGGAATGAGCAGTTCTTC.

A note on this clonotype: Germline and junction disagree at one end, which may indicate a read error. The chain joins TRBV5-1 to TRBJ2-7, with 9 bases matching TRBD1. The CDR3 extends over 15 amino acids. CDR1 and CDR2 (germline): SGHRS, YFSETQ. CDR3 sequence reads: CVSSRMGQGDYEQYF. As DNA, the CDR3 is TGCGTCAGCAGCCGGATGGGACAGGGAGACTACGAGCAGTACTTC.

The sample holds many counts of this clonotype. This sequence joins TRBV6-5 and TRBJ2-7; unclear D gene. The CDR3 has 13 amino acids. Germline CDR1 and CDR2: MNHEY and SVGAGI. The CDR3 is CASSHSPAYEQYV. The CDR3 coding sequence is TGTGCCAGCAGTCACTCCCCGGCCTACGAGCAGTACGTC.

On this clonotype itself: A read error may be the cause here, since a much bigger clone is one base away. In DNA, the CDR3 is TGCAGTGGAAGCGGAAACAGTGAGCAGTTCTTC. This sequence encodes CSGSGNSEQFF. The rearrangement links TRBV20-1 to TRBJ2-1, with TRBD2 as a possible D gene (5 bases). The length of the CDR3 is 11 residues. CDR1 and CDR2 from the germline V gene are DFQATT and SNEGSKA (reference sequence). The V end was cut by 7 bases, the J end by 9 bases, with 13 bases between.

Comment on this clonotype: The CDR3 does not close with the conserved phenylalanine or tryptophan, likely indicating a read error. The V and J genes are TRBV4-1 and TRBJ2-4, with D tentatively TRBD2 (5 bases). CDR3 length: 15 amino acids. Germline V gene lookup returns CDR1 MGHRA and CDR2 YSYEKL. The CDR3 DNA follows: TGCGCCAGCAACCAAGATGGCCGGGCGGGAAACATTCAGTACTCC. Its protein is CASNQDGRAGNIQYS.